The present T cell receptor beta chain was sequenced within a study of shared clonotypes between healthy human individuals. Naive CD8 populations comprised CD45RO-negative cells positively selected for CCR7, excluding terminally differentiated effector memory CD45RA+ cells. This CDR3 spans 14 amino acids. The trim removed 3 bases at V and 3 bases at J, leaving 4 bases unmatched. In germline, CDR1 is MNHEY, CDR2 SMNVEV (reference sequence). Only in-frame clones appear in the TCRdb table, and some are missing; sequencing was by immunoSEQ multiplex PCR. The sample records about 1,800,000 clones, around 96% being singletons.

The sample was naive CD8+ T cells sorted from blood. The chain links TRBV27 to TRBJ2-7; 8 nucleotides align to TRBD1. The receptor's source is a man in his late teens or twenties in good health. The CDR3 nucleotides are TGTGCCAGCAGTTTGGACAGGGCAATCTACGAGCAGTACTTC. It is translated as CASSLDRAIYEQYF.